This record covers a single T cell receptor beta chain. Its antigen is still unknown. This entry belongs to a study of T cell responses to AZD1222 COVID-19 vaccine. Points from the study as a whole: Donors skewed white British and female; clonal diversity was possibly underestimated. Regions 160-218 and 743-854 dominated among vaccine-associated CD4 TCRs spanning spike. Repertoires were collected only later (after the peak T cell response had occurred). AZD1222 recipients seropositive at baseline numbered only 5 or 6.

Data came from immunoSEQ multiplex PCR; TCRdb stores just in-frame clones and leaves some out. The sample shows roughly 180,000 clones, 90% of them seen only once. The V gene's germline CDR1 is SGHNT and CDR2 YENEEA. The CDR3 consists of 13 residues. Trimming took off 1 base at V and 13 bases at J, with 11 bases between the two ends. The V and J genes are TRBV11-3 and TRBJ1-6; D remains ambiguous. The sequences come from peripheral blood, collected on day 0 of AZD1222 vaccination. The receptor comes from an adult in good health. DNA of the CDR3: TGTGCCAGCAGCTTAGGGGAGGGAAAGCCCCTCCACTTT. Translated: CASSLGEGKPLHF.